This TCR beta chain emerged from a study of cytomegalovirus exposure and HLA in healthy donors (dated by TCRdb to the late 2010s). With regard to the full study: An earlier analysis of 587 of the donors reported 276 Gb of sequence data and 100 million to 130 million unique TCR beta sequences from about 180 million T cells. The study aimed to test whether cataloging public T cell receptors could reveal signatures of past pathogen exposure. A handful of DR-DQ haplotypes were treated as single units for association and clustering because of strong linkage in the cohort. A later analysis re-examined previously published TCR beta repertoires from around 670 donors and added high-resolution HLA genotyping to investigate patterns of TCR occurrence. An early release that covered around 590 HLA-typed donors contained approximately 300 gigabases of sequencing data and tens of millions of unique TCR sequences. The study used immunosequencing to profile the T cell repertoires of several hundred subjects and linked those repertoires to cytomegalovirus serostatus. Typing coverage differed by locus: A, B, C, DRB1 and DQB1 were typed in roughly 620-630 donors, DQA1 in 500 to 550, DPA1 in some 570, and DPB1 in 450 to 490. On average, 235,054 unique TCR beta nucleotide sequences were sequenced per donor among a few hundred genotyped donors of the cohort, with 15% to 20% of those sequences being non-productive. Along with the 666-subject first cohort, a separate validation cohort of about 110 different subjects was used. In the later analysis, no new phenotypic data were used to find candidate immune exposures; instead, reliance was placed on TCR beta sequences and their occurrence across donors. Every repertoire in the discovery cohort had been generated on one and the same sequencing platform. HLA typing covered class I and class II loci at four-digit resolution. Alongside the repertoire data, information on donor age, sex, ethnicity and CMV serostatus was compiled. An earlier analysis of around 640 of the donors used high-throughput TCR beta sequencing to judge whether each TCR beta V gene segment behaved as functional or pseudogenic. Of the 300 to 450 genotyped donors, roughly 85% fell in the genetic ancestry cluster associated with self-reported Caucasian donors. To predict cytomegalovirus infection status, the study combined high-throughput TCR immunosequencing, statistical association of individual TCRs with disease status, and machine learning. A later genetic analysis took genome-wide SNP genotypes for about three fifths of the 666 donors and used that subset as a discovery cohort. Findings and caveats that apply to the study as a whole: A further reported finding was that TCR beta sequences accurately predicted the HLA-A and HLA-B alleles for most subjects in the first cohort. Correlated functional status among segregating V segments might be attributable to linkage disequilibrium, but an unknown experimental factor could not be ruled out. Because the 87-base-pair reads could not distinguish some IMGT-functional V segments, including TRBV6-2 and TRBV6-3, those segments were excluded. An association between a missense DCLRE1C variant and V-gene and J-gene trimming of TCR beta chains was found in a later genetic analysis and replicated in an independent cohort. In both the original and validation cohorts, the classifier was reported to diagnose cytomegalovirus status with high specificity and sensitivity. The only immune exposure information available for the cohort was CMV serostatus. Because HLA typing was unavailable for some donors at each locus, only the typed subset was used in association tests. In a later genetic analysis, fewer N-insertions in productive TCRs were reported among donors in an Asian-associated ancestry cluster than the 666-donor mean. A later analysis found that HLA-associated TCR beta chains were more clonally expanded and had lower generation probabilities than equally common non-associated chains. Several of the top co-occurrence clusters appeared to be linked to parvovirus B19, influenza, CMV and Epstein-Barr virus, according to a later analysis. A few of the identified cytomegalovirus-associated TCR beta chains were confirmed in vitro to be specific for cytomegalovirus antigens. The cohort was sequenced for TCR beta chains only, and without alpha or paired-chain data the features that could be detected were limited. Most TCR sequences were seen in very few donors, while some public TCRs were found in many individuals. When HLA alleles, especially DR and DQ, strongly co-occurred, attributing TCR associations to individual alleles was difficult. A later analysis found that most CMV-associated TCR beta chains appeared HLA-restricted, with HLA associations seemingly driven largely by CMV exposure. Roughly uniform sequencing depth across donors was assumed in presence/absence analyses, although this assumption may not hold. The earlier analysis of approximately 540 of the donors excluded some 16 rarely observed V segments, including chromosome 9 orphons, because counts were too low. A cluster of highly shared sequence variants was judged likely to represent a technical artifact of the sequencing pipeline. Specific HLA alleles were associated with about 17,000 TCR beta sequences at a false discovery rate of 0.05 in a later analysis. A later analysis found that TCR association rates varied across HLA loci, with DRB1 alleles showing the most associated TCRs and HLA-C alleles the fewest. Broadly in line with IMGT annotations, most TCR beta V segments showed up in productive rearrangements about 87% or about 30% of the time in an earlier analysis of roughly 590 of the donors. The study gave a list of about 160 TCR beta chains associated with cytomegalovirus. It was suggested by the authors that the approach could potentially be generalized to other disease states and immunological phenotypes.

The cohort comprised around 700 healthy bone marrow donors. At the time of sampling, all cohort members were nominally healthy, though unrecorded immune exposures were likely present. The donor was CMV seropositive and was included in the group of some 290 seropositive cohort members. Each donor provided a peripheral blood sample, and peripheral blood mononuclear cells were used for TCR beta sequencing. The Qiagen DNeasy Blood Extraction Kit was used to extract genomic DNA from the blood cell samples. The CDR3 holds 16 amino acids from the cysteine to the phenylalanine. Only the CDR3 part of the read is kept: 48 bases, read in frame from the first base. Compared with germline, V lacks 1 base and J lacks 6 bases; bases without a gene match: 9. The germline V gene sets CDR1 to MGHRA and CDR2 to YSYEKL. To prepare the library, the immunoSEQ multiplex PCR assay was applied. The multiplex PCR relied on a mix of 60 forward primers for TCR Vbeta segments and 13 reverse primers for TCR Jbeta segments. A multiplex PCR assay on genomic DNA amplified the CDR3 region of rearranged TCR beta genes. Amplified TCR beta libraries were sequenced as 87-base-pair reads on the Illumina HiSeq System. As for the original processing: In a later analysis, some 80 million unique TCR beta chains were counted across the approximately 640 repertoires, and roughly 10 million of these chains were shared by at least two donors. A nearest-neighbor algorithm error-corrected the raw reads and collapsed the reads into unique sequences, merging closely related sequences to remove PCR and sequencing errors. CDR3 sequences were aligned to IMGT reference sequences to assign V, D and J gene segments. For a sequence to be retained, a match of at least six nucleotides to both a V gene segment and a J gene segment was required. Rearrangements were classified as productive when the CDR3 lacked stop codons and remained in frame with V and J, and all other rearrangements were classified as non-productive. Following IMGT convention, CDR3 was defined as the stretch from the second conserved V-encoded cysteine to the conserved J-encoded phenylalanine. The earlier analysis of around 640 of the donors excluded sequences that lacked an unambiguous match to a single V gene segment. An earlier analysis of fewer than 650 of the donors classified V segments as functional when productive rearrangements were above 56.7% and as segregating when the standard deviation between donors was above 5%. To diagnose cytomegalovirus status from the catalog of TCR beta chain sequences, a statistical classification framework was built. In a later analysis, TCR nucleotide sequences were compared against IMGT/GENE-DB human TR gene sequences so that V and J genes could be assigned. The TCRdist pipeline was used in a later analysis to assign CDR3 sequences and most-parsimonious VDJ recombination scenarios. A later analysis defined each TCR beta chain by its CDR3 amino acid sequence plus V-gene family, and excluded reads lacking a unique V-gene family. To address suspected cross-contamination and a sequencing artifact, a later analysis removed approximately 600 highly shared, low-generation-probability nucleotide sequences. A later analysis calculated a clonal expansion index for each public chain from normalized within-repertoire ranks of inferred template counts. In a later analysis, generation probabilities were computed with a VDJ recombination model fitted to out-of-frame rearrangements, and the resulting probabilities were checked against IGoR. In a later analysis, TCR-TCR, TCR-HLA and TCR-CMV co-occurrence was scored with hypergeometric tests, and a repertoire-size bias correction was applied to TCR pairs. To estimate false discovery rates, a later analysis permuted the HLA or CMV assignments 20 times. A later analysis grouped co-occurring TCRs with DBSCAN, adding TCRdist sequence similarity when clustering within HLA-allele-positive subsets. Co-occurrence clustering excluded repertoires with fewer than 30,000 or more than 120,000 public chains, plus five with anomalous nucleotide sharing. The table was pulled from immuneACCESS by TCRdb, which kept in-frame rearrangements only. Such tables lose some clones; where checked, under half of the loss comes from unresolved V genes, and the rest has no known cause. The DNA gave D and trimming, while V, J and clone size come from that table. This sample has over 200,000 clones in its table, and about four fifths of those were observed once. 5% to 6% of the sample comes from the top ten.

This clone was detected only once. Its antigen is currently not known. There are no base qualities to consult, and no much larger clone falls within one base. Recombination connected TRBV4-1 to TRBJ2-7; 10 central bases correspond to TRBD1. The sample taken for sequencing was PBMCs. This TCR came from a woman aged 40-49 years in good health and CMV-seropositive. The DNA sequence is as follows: TGCGCCAGCAGCCAAGGCCGGGACAGGGGAATGGGCGAGCAGTACTTC. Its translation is CASSQGRDRGMGEQYF.